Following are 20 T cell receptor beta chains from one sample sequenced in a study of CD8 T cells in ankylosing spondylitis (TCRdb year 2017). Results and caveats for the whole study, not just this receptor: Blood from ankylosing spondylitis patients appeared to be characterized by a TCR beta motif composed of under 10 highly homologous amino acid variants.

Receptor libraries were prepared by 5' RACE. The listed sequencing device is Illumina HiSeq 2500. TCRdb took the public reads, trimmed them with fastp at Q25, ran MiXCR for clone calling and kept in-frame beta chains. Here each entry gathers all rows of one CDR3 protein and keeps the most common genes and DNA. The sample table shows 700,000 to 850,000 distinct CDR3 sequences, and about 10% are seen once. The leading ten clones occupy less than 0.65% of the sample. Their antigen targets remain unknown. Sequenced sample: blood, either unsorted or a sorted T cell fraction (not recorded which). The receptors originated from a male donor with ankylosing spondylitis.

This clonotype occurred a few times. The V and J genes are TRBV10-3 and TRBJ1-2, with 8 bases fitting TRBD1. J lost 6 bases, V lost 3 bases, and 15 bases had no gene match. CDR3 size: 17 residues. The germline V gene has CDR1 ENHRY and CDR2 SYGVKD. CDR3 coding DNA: TGTGCCATCAGTGAATTACAGGGGGGGATTGGAGACGATGGCTACACCTTC. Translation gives CAISELQGGIGDDGYTF.

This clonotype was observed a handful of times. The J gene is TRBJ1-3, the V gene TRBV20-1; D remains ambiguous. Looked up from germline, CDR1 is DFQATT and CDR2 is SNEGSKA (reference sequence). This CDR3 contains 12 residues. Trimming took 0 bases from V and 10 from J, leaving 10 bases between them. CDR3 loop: CSARDSPGTIYF. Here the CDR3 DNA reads TGCAGTGCTAGAGATAGCCCGGGAACCATATATTTT.

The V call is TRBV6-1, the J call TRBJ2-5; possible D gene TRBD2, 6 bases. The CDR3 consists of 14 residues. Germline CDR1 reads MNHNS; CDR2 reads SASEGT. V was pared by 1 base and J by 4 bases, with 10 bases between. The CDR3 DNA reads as TGTGCCAGCAGTGAAGGAACCGGGGGAGAGACCCAGTACTTC. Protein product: CASSEGTGGETQYF.

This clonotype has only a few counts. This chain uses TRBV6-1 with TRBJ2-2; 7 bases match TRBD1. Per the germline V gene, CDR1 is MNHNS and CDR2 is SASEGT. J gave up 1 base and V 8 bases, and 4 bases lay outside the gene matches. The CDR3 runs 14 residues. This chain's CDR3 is CASSHRGNTGELFF. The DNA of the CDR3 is TGTGCCAGCTCCCACAGGGGGAACACCGGGGAGCTGTTTTTT.

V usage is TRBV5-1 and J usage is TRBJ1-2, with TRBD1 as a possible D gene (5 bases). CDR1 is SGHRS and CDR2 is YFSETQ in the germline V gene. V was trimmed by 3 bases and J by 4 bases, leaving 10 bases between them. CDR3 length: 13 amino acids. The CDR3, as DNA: TGCGCCAGCAGCTCAGGGATCGGCTATGGCTACACCTTC. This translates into CASSSGIGYGYTF.

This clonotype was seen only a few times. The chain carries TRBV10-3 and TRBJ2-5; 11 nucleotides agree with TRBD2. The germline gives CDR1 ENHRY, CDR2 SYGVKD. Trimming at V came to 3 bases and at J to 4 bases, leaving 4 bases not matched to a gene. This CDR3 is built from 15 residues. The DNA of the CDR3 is TGTGCCATCAGTGATAGCGGGGGGGCCGGAGAGACCCAGTACTTC. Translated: CAISDSGGAGETQYF.

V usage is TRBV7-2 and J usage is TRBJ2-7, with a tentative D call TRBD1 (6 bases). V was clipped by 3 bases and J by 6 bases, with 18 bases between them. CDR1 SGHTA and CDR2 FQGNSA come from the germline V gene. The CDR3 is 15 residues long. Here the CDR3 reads CASSFLVPGAREQYF. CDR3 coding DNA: TGTGCCAGCAGCTTTTTAGTCCCAGGGGCACGCGAGCAGTACTTC.

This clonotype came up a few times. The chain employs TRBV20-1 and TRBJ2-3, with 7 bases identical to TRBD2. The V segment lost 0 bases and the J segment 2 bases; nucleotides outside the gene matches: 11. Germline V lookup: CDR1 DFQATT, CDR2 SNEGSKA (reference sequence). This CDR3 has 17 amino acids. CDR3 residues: CSARDWGPAGVTDTQYF. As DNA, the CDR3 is TGCAGTGCTAGAGATTGGGGTCCTGCGGGGGTCACAGATACGCAGTATTTT.

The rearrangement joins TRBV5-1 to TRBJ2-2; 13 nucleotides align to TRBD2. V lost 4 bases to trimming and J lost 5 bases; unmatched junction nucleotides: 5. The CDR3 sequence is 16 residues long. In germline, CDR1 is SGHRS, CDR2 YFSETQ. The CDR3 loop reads CASSLGTSGMTGELFF. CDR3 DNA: TGCGCCAGCAGCCTAGGGACTAGCGGGATGACCGGGGAGCTGTTTTTT.

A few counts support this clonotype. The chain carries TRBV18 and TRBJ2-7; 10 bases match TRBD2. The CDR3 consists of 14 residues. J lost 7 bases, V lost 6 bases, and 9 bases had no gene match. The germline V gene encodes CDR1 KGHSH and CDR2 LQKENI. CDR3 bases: TGTGCCAGCTCCGGACTAGCGGTTCTACGTGAGCAGTACTTC. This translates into CASSGLAVLREQYF.

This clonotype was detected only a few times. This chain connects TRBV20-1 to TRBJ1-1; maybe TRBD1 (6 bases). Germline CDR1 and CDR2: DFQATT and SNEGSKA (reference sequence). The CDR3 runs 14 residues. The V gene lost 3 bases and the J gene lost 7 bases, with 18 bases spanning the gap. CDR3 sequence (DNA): TGCAGTGCTAGGTTGGCACAGGGAACAGGTGAAGCTTTCTTT. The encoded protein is CSARLAQGTGEAFF.

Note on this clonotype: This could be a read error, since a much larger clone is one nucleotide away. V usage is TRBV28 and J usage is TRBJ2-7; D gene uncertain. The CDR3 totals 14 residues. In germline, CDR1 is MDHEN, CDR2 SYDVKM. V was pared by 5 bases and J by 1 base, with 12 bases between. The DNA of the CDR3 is TGTGCCAGCAGTGCCCCCGGCAGGTCCTACGAGCAGTACTTC. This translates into CASSAPGRSYEQYF.

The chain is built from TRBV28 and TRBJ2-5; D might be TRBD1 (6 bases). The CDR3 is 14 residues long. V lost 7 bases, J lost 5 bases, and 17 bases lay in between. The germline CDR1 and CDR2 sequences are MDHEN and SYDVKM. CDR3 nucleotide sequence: TGTGCCAGCACGACGGTGAACCAGGGGGAGACCCAGTACTTC. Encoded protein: CASTTVNQGETQYF.

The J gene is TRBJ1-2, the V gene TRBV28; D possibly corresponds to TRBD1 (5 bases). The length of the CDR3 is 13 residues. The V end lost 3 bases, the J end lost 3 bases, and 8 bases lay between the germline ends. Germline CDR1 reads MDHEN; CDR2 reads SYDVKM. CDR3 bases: TGTGCCAGCAGTTTCACACAGGACTATGGCTACACCTTC. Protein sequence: CASSFTQDYGYTF.

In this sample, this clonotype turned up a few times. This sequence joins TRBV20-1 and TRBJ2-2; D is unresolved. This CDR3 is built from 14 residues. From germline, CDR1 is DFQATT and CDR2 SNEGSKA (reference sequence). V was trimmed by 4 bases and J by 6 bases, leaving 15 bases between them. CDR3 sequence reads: CSATDVYSPGELFF. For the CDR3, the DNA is TGCAGTGCTACAGATGTATACAGCCCCGGGGAGCTGTTTTTT.

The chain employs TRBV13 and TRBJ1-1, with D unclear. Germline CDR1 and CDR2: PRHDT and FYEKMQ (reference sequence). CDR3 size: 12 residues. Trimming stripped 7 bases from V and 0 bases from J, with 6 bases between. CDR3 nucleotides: TGTGCCAGCATCTGGTTGAACACTGAAGCTTTCTTT. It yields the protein CASIWLNTEAFF.

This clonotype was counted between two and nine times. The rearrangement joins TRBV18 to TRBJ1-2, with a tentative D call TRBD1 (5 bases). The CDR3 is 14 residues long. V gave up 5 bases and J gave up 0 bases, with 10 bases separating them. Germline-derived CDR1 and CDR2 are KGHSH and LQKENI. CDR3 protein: CASSSMDTNYGYTF. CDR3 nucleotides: TGTGCCAGCTCAAGCATGGACACTAACTATGGCTACACCTTC.

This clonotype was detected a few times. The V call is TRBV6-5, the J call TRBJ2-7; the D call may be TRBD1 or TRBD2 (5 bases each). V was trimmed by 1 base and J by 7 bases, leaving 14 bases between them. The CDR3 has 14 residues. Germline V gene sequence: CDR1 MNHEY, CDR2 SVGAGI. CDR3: CASSYYRGPWEQYF. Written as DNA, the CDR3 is TGTGCCAGCAGTTACTATAGGGGACCATGGGAGCAGTACTTC.

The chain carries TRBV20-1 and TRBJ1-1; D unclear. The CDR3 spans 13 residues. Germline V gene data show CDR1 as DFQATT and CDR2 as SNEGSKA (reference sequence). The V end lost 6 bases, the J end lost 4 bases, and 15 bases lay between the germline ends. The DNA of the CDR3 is TGCAGTGCACCAAGGGTTGGAGGCACTGAAGCTTTCTTT. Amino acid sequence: CSAPRVGGTEAFF.

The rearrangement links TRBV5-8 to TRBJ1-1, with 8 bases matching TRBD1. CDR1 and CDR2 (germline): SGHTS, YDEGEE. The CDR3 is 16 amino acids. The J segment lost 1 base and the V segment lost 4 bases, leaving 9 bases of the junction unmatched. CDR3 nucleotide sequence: TGTGCCAGCAGCCTCCTGACCGGGACAGGGAACACTGAAGCTTTCTTT. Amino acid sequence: CASSLLTGTGNTEAFF.